This T cell receptor beta chain was sequenced during a study of shared clonotypes between healthy human individuals (dated by TCRdb to the early 2020s). Notes on the research overall: Three men and a couple of women, aged 18 to 49 years, made up the cohort. Different laboratories and diverse techniques were used to prepare libraries and sequence TCR repertoires, to increase sequencing depth and limit assay-specific biases. Leukapheresis yielded between about 0.8 and 8.9 billion PBMCs per donor. To estimate repertoire size and how much clonotypes are shared between individuals, the study performed deep sequencing of blood TCR repertoires from about 5 healthy adults. Paper-wide results and their limitations: The small number of donors limited the genetic and exposure-history diversity represented. Sampling was restricted to blood, and TCR repertoires in tissues likely differ from the TCR repertoires found in blood. Pairwise subsampling indicated that sequencing depth was expected to affect the degree of clonotype sharing among donors.

Donors were healthy HIV-negative adults with no recently reported acute infections or vaccinations. Only Caucasian adults living in Nashville, Tennessee, USA were represented among the donors. In the unsorted samples, 87 million or so PBMCs were counted, and genomic DNA was extracted using the QIAamp DNA Blood Mini kit. After blood collection by leukapheresis, PBMCs were isolated using Ficoll-Histopaque density gradient centrifugation and then cryopreserved in the vapor phase of liquid nitrogen. A note on this clone: The specificity of this receptor is unknown. The sample holds no much larger clone one base away, and base qualities are not on file.

Using the deep immunoSEQ assay, TCR CDR3 regions were amplified from genomic DNA by multiplex PCR. Genomic DNA extracted from each cell subset was distributed evenly over all wells of several immunoSEQ 96-well plates, and each plate served as one replicate. For unsorted PBMC, roughly 330 ng genomic DNA, equal to roughly 33,000 T cell genomes, was loaded into each replicate PCR. Unsorted PBMC genomic DNA was sequenced across ten immunoSEQ deep assay plates. Purified libraries were measured with a Qubit 3.0 fluorometer, size-checked on a Bioanalyzer 2100, and measured again with the KAPA Library Quantification kit. Every immunoSEQ 96-well plate was sequenced on a dedicated single-read 150-cycle Illumina NextSeq 550 flow cell. For the original study's pipeline: Because only junctional sequences without quality scores were contained in the immunoSEQ output, filtering matching that applied to full-length reads could not be performed. To assign V/J genes and CDR3, sequences were annotated against IMGT germline references using PyIR, a Python wrapper for IgBLAST v1.9. Reads were filtered out if the reads had weak V/J assignments (E-value above 1e-6), no CDR3, stop codons, out-of-frame junctions, or ambiguous translated residues. V3J clonotypes were defined as sequences sharing an identical inferred V gene, J gene, and CDR3 amino acid sequence. To compute the percentage overlap between repertoires, the number of shared unique clonotypes was divided by the size of the smaller repertoire. Repertoire richness was assessed with RTK rarefaction, the Chao1 estimator, and Recon v2.1 estimates of unobserved clonotypes. Imported from immuneACCESS, the table was reduced by TCRdb to in-frame sequences with V and J called. These copies leave out some clones; in studies compared against another copy, an unresolved V gene accounts for under half, and the cause of the remainder is not known. The V and J calls and clone size are taken from that table; D and trimming were inferred from the DNA. Recorded for this sample are about 450,000 clones; about 76% of them occurred a single time. Of the sample, over 10% falls within the top ten clones.

From its cysteine to its phenylalanine, the CDR3 spans 15 amino acids. Solely the CDR3 DNA is kept, with 45 bases framed from the first base. Trimming leaves V shorter by 7 bases and J shorter by 1 base, with the junction holding 7 bases beyond the gene matches. The germline V gene encodes CDR1 LNHNV and CDR2 YYDKDF (reference sequence). The sequenced material came from PBMCs. The receptor chain draws on TRBV15 and TRBJ2-3, with 8 central nucleotides matching TRBD2. The receptor was isolated from a woman aged 40 to 49 in good health. Some clones in this sample may be carry-over from other donors' samples. At the DNA level, the sequence is TGTGCCACCAATCCCCATAGCGGGGGCACAGATACGCAGTATTTT. Its translation reads: CATNPHSGGTDTQYF.